The 27 T cell receptor beta chains listed next were all sequenced from one sample in a study of blood T cell repertoires in COVID-19. The table came from immunoSEQ multiplex PCR; TCRdb's copy has only in-frame clones and leaves some out. The sample has 48,000 or so clones; around 84% are singletons. Sequences were obtained from peripheral blood. Receptor source: a woman at least 80 years old with COVID-19, enrolled during active disease.

The V and J genes are TRBV18 and TRBJ2-5, with a tentative D call TRBD2 (6 bases). The CDR3 extends over 15 amino acids. From germline, CDR1 is KGHSH and CDR2 LQKENI. V dropped 2 bases and J dropped 4 bases, with 14 bases sitting between them. CDR3 DNA: TGTGCCAGCTCACCAGGGGGAGGAGGCGGAGAGACCCAGTACTTC. It specifies CASSPGGGGGETQYF.

The chain joins TRBV29-1 to TRBJ1-1; the D gene is possibly TRBD1 (5 bases). There are 14 residues in the CDR3. V dropped 8 bases and J dropped 1 base, with 17 bases sitting between them. In germline, CDR1 is SQVTM, CDR2 ANQGSEA. This chain's CDR3 is CSSHAGLQNTEAFF. The CDR3 DNA reads TGCAGCTCGCACGCGGGACTGCAGAACACTGAAGCTTTCTTT.

This clone was detected only once. The gene calls are TRBV7-6 and TRBJ2-1; TRBD2 agrees at 7 bases. Per germline, CDR1 SGHVS and CDR2 FNYEAQ. Trimming removed 1 base from V and 4 bases from J; junction bases left unmatched: 7. The CDR3 spans 16 residues. Here the CDR3 reads CASSLDPSGPYNEQFF. The CDR3 DNA follows: TGTGCCAGCAGCTTAGACCCTAGCGGACCTTACAATGAGCAGTTCTTC. Full variable domain (rest looked up from reference TRBV7-6 and TRBJ2-1): GAGVSQSPRYKVTKRGQDVALRCDPISGHVSLYWYRQALGQGPEFLTYFNYEAQQDKSGLPNDRFSAERPEGSISTLTIQRTEQRDSAMYRCASSLDPSGPYNEQFFGPGTRLTVL.

This clone was found once. The chain uses TRBV19 and TRBJ1-1; D possibly corresponds to TRBD1 (6 bases). The V end lost 4 bases, the J end lost 4 bases, and 22 bases lay between the germline ends. Germline CDR1 and CDR2: LNHDA and SQIVND (reference sequence). The CDR3 is 17 amino acids. CDR3 loop: CASSTRSGQPGSTEAFF. DNA for the CDR3: TGTGCCAGTAGTACCAGATCAGGACAGCCGGGTAGCACTGAAGCTTTCTTT.

This sequence joins TRBV20-1 and TRBJ2-7, with a tentative D call TRBD1 (6 bases). Looked up from germline, CDR1 is DFQATT and CDR2 is SNEGSKA (reference sequence). Trimming cost V 3 bases and J 0 bases, with 15 bases left between them. The CDR3 is 15 residues long. CDR3 DNA: TGCAGTGCTAGTGGGCCGCACAGGGCCTCCTACGAGCAGTACTTC. Amino acid sequence: CSASGPHRASYEQYF.

V is TRBV28 and J is TRBJ2-7; D is ambiguous. CDR1 and CDR2 from the germline V gene are MDHEN and SYDVKM. The CDR3 length is 15 residues. The V end lost 3 bases, the J end lost 2 bases, and 14 bases lay between the germline ends. The CDR3: CASSLWAKVTYEQYF. CDR3 in DNA: TGTGCCAGCAGTTTGTGGGCAAAGGTAACCTACGAGCAGTACTTC.

V and J are TRBV19 and TRBJ2-5; TRBD1 is a possible D gene (6 bases). The CDR3 totals 14 residues. Between the trimmed V and J ends, which lost 5 bases and 5 bases, there was a span of 15 bases. Germline lookup yields CDR1 LNHDA and CDR2 SQIVND (reference sequence). The DNA of the CDR3 is TGTGCCAGTAGTCCTCGCAGGGGTGGTGAGACCCAGTACTTC. Translating gives CASSPRRGGETQYF.

The rearrangement uses TRBV27 and TRBJ1-2; 10 nucleotides agree with TRBD1. This CDR3 spans 17 amino acids. Looked up from germline, CDR1 is MNHEY and CDR2 is SMNVEV (reference sequence). With 5 bases clipped from V and 4 bases from J, the junction kept 13 bases outside the gene matches. CDR3 sequence reads: CASSPRDRGIKFYGYTF. CDR3 nucleotide sequence: TGTGCCAGCAGTCCCCGGGACAGGGGAATTAAATTCTATGGCTACACCTTC.

The chain recombines TRBV7-8 with TRBJ2-3; D may be TRBD2 (6 bases). The CDR3 totals 14 residues. V gave up 3 bases and J gave up 7 bases, with 14 bases separating them. Germline-derived CDR1 and CDR2 are SGHVS and FQNEAQ. CDR3 DNA sequence: TGTGCCAGCAGCTTTGCGGGACGTGCAAATACGCAGTATTTT. Protein: CASSFAGRANTQYF.

The rearrangement uses TRBV18 and TRBJ2-3, with D possibly TRBD1 on 6 matching bases. Per the germline V gene, CDR1 is KGHSH and CDR2 is LQKENI. Deletions cut 0 bases from V and 7 bases from J, with 17 bases between. The CDR3 sequence is 16 residues long. In DNA, the CDR3 is TGTGCCAGCTCACCACCGTCCAGGGGTGGTAGTAATACGCAGTATTTT. Its protein product is CASSPPSRGGSNTQYF.

The rearrangement uses TRBV29-1 and TRBJ2-1; the D gene is possibly TRBD1 (5 bases). The CDR3 is 11 amino acids. V shed 4 bases and J shed 13 bases, with 14 bases lying between them. Germline lookup yields CDR1 SQVTM and CDR2 ANQGSEA. Written as DNA, the CDR3 is TGCAGCGTTGCCCCGAGACAGCATCAGTTCTTC. This codes for CSVAPRQHQFF.

The chain recombines TRBV25-1 with TRBJ1-6; D ambiguous. V was clipped by 2 bases and J by 5 bases, with 10 bases between them. CDR1 and CDR2 from the germline V gene are MGHDK and SYGVNS. This CDR3 has 15 amino acids. The CDR3 nucleotides read TGTGCCAGCAGTGAACGAGGAACCAATAATTCACCCCTCCACTTT. Its translation: CASSERGTNNSPLHF.

V usage is TRBV29-1 and J usage is TRBJ1-2; a possible D gene is TRBD1 (6 bases). The CDR3 is made up of 12 amino acids. Germline loops: CDR1 SQVTM, CDR2 ANQGSEA. V lost 6 bases and J 3 bases, leaving 11 bases between the germline ends. For the CDR3, the DNA is TGCAGCGTCGAACAGGGATACTATGGCTACACCTTC. It encodes CSVEQGYYGYTF.

This chain uses TRBV27 with TRBJ1-5, with D hard to call. Germline CDR1 and CDR2: MNHEY and SMNVEV (reference sequence). The CDR3 has 16 residues. V shed 4 bases and J shed 1 base, with 14 bases lying between them. The CDR3 reads CASSSTGNGSNQPQHF. DNA of the CDR3: TGTGCCAGCAGTTCCACCGGGAACGGAAGCAATCAGCCCCAGCATTTT.

The chain is built from TRBV28 and TRBJ1-1; 8 nucleotides line up with TRBD1. J gave up 10 bases and V 5 bases, and 9 bases lay outside the gene matches. Germline values: CDR1 MDHEN, CDR2 SYDVKM. The CDR3 covers 13 residues. The CDR3, as DNA: TGTGCCAGCAGTACGACAGGGGTGAAGCGAGCTTTCTTT. Its translation is CASSTTGVKRAFF.

The V call is TRBV24-1, the J call TRBJ2-1, with D unclear. The CDR3 consists of 16 residues. Germline V gene sequence: CDR1 KGHDR, CDR2 SFDVKD. The V and J ends lost 5 bases and 0 bases respectively, with 13 bases between them. The CDR3 protein is CATSGPGTSSYNEQFF. The DNA for the CDR3 is TGTGCCACCAGTGGCCCAGGAACCTCCTCCTACAATGAGCAGTTCTTC.

The chain couples TRBV19 to TRBJ2-7; D not resolved. Germline V gives CDR1 LNHDA, CDR2 SQIVND (reference sequence). The CDR3 loop spans 11 amino acids. V lost 4 bases to trimming and J lost 6 bases, with 7 bases between them. The CDR3 sequence is CASSNSAEQYF. CDR3 DNA: TGTGCCAGTAGTAACAGTGCCGAGCAGTACTTC.

The V gene is TRBV5-1, the J gene TRBJ2-1; 15 bases map to TRBD2. Germline-derived CDR1 and CDR2 are SGHRS and YFSETQ. Trimming at V came to 7 bases and at J to 9 bases, leaving 11 bases not matched to a gene. The CDR3 runs to 16 residues. CDR3 in DNA: TGCGCCAGCGCTCGATCCGGGACTAGCGGGGGGAGTGAGCAGTTCTTC. This encodes CASARSGTSGGSEQFF.

The chain couples TRBV10-2 to TRBJ1-1, with 7 bases fitting TRBD1. CDR1 is WSHSY and CDR2 is SAAADI in the germline V gene. The junction had 5 bases not matched to a gene; V was cut back by 6 bases and J by 1 base. This CDR3 region has 14 residues. The CDR3 sequence: CASRGQAGNTEAFF. The CDR3 nucleotides read TGCGCCAGCAGAGGACAGGCCGGGAACACTGAAGCTTTCTTT.

The CDR3 spells CASSRSGATNEKLFF. The CDR3 DNA reads as TGTGCCAGTAGTCGCTCAGGTGCAACTAATGAAAAACTGTTTTTT. This chain joins TRBV19 and TRBJ1-4, with D unresolved. CDR1 LNHDA and CDR2 SQIVND come from the germline V gene (reference sequence). CDR3 size: 15 residues. Trimming left V 5 bases short and J 0 bases short, with 10 bases between.

This clone appeared once. V is TRBV5-1 and J is TRBJ1-2; 9 bases line up with TRBD1. Germline V lookup: CDR1 SGHRS, CDR2 YFSETQ. The V segment lost 6 bases and the J segment 5 bases; nucleotides outside the gene matches: 8. The CDR3 covers 14 residues. The CDR3 loop is CASKADRGGYGYTF. CDR3 coding DNA: TGCGCCAGCAAAGCGGACAGGGGAGGATATGGCTACACCTTC.

V is TRBV29-1 and J is TRBJ2-2; D not certain. Trimming pared 4 bases from V and 5 bases from J, leaving 8 bases between. The CDR3 contains 12 residues. Germline-derived CDR1 and CDR2 are SQVTM and ANQGSEA. CDR3 DNA sequence: TGCAGCGTTGGCCCCACTACCGGGGAGCTGTTTTTT. This sequence encodes CSVGPTTGELFF.

The V gene is TRBV19, the J gene TRBJ1-3; 8 bases agree with TRBD1. From germline, CDR1 is LNHDA and CDR2 SQIVND (reference sequence). The length of the CDR3 is 16 residues. The ends lost 3 bases at V and 0 bases at J; junction bases unmatched: 4. The CDR3 protein is CASSIRGLLSGNTIYF. CDR3 in DNA: TGTGCCAGTAGTATCAGGGGGCTACTCTCTGGAAACACCATATATTTT. The entire variable domain, with the rest obtained from reference TRBV19 and TRBJ1-3, is as follows: DGGITQSPKYLFRKEGQNVTLSCEQNLNHDAMYWYRQDPGQGLRLIYYSQIVNDFQKGDIAEGYSVSREKKESFPLTVTSAQKNPTAFYLCASSIRGLLSGNTIYFGEGSWLTVV.

This clone was seen only once. This chain joins TRBV6-6 and TRBJ1-5, with 10 bases that match TRBD1. Looked up from germline, CDR1 is MNHNY and CDR2 is SVGAGI (reference sequence). V lost 6 bases and J lost 4; bases outside the gene matches: 0. The CDR3 extends over 13 amino acids. CDR3 sequence (DNA): TGTGCCAGCAGGGGACAGGGGAATCAGCCCCAGCATTTT. It is translated as CASRGQGNQPQHF.

This chain joins TRBV28 and TRBJ2-3; 11 nucleotides line up with TRBD2. Germline loops: CDR1 MDHEN, CDR2 SYDVKM. The length of the CDR3 is 15 residues. V shed 8 bases, J shed 5 bases, and the junction held 9 bases outside the gene matches. The CDR3 bases are TGTGCCAGCCCACCCGGGACTAGCGGCTTAGATACGCAGTATTTT. Translated: CASPPGTSGLDTQYF.

This rearrangement joins TRBV5-8 to TRBJ2-1; possible D gene TRBD1, 5 bases. Germline values: CDR1 SGHTS, CDR2 YDEGEE. This CDR3 contains 13 residues. With 2 bases removed from V and 7 bases from J, the gap between germline ends came to 10 bases. DNA of the CDR3: TGTGCCAGCAGCTTTCTCAGGGAAAATGAGCAGTTCTTC. Its translation is CASSFLRENEQFF.

The CDR3 protein is CASTGKRSLLNNEQFF. The CDR3 nucleotides read TGTGCCAGCACCGGGAAACGGTCCTTACTTAACAATGAGCAGTTCTTC. This chain links TRBV2 with TRBJ2-1, with D possibly TRBD2 on 5 matching bases. Germline V gene sequence: CDR1 SNHLY, CDR2 FYNNEI. Trimming cost V 7 bases and J 5 bases, with 21 bases left between them. This CDR3 comprises 16 residues.